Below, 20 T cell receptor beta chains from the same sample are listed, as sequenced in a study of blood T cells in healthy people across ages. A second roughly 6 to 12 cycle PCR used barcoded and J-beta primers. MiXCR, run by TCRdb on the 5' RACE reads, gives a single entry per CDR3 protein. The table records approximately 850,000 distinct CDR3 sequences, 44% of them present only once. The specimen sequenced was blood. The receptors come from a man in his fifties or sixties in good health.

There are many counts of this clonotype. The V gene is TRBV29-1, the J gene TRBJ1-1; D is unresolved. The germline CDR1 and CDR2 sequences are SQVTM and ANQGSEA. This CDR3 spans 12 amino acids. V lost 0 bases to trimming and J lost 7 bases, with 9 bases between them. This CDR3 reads CSVEDMADEAFF. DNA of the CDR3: TGCAGCGTTGAAGATATGGCAGATGAAGCTTTCTTT. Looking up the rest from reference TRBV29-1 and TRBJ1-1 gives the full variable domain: SAVISQKPSRDICQRGTSLTIQCQVDSQVTMMFWYRQQPGQSLTLIATANQGSEATYESGFVIDKFPISRPNLTFSTLTVSNMSPEDSSIYLCSVEDMADEAFFGQGTRLTVV.

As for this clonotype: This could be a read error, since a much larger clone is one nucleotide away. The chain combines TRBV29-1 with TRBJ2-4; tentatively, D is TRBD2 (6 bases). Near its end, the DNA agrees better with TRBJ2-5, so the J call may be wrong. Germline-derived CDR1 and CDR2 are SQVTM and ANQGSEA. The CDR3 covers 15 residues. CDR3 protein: CSVAGRGLGEETQYF. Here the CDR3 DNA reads TGCAGCGTGGCGGGGCGGGGTTTAGGAGAAGAGACCCAGTACTTC.

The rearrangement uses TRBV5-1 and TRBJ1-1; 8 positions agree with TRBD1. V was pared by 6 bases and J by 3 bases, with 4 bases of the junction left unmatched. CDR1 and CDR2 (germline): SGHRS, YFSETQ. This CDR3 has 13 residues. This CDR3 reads CASKMTGDTEAFF. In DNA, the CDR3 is TGCGCCAGCAAGATGACAGGGGACACTGAAGCTTTCTTT.

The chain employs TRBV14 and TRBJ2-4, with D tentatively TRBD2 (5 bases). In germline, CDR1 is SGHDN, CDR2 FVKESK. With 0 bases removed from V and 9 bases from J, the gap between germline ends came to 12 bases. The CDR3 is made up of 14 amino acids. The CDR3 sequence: CASSQDRLAGIQYF. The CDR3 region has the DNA TGTGCCAGCAGCCAAGATCGCCTAGCCGGCATTCAGTACTTC.

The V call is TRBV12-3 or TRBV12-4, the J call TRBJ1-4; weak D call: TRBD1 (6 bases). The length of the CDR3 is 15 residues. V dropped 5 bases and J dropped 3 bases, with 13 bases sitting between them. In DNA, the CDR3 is TGTGCCAGCAGTCCTAGAGGGGGGGCTAATGAAAAACTGTTTTTT. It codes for CASSPRGGANEKLFF.

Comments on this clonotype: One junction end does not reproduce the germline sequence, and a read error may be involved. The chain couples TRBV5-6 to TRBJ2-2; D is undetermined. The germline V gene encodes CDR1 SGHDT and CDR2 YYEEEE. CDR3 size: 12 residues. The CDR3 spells CTSSFSPGELFF. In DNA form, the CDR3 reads TGTACCAGCAGCTTTTCGCCCGGGGAGCTGTTTTTT.

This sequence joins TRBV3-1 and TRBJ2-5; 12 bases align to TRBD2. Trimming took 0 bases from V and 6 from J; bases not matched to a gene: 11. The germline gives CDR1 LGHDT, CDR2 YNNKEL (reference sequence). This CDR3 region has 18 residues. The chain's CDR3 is CASSQEARRTSGAKTQYF. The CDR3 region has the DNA TGTGCCAGCAGCCAAGAAGCGCGCCGGACTAGCGGGGCAAAGACCCAGTACTTC.

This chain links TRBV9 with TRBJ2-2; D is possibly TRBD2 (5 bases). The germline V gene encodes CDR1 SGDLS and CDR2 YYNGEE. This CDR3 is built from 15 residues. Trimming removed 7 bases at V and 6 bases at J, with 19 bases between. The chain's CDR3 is CASSLAGFSAGELFF. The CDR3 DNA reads TGTGCCAGCTCACTCGCGGGTTTTAGCGCCGGGGAGCTGTTTTTT.

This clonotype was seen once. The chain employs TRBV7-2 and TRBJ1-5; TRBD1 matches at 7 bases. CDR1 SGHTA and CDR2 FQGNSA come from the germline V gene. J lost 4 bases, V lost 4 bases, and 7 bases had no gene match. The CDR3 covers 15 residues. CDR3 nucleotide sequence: TGTGCCAGCAGCTCTTCCGGGACAGAAAATCAGCCCCAGCATTTT. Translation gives CASSSSGTENQPQHF.

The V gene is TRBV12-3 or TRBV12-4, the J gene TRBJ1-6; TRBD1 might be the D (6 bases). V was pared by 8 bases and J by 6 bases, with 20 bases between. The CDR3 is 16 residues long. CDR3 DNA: TGTGCCAGCGGCCCCCGGGGGCAGGCGCTTAATTCACCCCTCCACTTT. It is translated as CASGPRGQALNSPLHF.

The DNA for the CDR3 is TGTGCCAGCAGTCGGCCGGGGGAGACCCAGTACTTC. This codes for CASSRPGETQYF. This rearrangement joins TRBV6-5 to TRBJ2-5, with D perhaps TRBD2 (5 bases). CDR1 and CDR2 (germline): MNHEY, SVGAGI. V lost 5 bases and J lost 5, with 9 bases in between. This CDR3 contains 12 residues.

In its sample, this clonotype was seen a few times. The CDR3 region is CASSSLVGLAGGSYEQYF. The CDR3 coding sequence is TGTGCCAGCAGCTCACTAGTCGGCCTAGCGGGGGGCTCCTACGAGCAGTACTTC. This chain links TRBV7-2 with TRBJ2-7, with 11 bases that match TRBD2. The ends lost 4 bases at V and 0 bases at J; junction bases unmatched: 11. Per the germline V gene, CDR1 is SGHTA and CDR2 is FQGNSA. The CDR3 covers 18 residues.

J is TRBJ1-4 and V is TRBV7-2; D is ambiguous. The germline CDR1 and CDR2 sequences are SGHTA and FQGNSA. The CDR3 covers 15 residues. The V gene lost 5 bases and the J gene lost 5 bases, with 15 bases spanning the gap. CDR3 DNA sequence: TGTGCCAGCAGCCCAGAGCCCGACCTCAATGAAAAACTGTTTTTT. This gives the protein CASSPEPDLNEKLFF.

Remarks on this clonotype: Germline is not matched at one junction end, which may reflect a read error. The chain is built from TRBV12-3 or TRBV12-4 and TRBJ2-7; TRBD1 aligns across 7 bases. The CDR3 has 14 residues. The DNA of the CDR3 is TGTGCCGGCAGTTTAGGGGGCCCGTTCTACGAGCAGTACTTC. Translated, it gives CAGSLGGPFYEQYF.

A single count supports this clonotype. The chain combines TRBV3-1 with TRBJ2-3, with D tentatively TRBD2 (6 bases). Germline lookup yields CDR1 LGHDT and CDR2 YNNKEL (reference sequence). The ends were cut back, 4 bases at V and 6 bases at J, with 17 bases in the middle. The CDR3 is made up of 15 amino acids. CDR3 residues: CASSRGTHPTDTQYF. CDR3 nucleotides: TGTGCCAGCAGCCGCGGGACTCATCCGACGGATACGCAGTATTTT.

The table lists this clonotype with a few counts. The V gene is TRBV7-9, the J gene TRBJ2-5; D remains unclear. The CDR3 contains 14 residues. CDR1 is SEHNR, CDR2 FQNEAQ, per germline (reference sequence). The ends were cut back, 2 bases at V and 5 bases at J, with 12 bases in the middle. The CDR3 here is CASSLSEHGETQYF. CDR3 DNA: TGTGCCAGCAGCTTATCAGAACACGGGGAGACCCAGTACTTC.

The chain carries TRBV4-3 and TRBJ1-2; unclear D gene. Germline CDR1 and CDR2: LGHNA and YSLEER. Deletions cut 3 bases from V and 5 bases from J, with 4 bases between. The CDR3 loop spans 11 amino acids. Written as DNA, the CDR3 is TGCGCCAGCAGCCATGGTTATGGCTACACCTTC. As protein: CASSHGYGYTF.

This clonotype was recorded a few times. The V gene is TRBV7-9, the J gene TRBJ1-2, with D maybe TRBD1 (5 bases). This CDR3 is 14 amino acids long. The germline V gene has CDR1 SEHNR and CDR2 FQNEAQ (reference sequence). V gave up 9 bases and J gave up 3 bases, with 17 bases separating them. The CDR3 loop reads CASTRGPMDYGYTF. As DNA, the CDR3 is TGTGCCAGTACACGGGGCCCGATGGACTATGGCTACACCTTC.

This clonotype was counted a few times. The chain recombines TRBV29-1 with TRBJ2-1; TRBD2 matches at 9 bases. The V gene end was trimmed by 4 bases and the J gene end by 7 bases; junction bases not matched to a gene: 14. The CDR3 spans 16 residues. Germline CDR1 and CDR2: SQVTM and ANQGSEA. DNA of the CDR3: TGCAGCGTTGTGCCCCCGGATAGCGGGGGATCGAATGAGCAGTTCTTC. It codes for CSVVPPDSGGSNEQFF.

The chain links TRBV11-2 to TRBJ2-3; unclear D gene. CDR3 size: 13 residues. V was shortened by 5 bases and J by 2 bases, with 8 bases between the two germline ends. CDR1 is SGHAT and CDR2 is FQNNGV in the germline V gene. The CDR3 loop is CASSHNPTDTQYF. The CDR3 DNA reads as TGTGCCAGCAGCCACAATCCCACAGATACGCAGTATTTT.